Listed below are T cell receptor beta chains from one sample, sequenced in a study of OX40 agonist ivuxolimab in advanced cancers. Profiling relied on immunoSEQ multiplex PCR, and the TCRdb table lists in-frame clones only, not all of them. In the table there are tens of thousands of clones, approximately 92% of which are singletons. The material was CD4+ or CD8+ T cells sorted from blood, obtained in a trial of the OX40 agonist ivuxolimab. The source of these receptors is an adult with an advanced solid tumor such as melanoma, head and neck, liver or kidney cancer. The CDR3 runs from the conserved cysteine through the conserved F or W. The D gene is left open where the match is weak. Some rows have no size entry. The others give once, few or many, or a class for an expanded clone.

j_gene	abundance	d_gene	v_gene	CDR3aa	CDR3nt
TRBJ1-5	once	.	TRBV19	CASSPRGGVGNQPQHF	TGTGCCAGTAGTCCCCGGGGGGGGGTGGGCAATCAGCCCCAGCATTTT
TRBJ2-2	.	TRBD2	TRBV28	CASSLLAGGIGELFF	TGTGCCAGCAGTTTACTAGCGGGAGGTATCGGGGAGCTGTTTTTT
TRBJ2-5	few	.	TRBV5-1	CASSFYRGGETQYF	TGCGCCAGCAGCTTCTACAGGGGGGGAGAGACCCAGTACTTC
TRBJ2-7	.	.	TRBV28	CASSFGLTYQQYF	TGTGCCAGCAGTTTCGGGTTAACGTACCAGCAGTACTTC
TRBJ2-2	.	.	TRBV5-1	CASTRDPATRELFF	TGCGCCAGCACCAGGGACCCCGCGACAAGGGAGCTGTTTTTT
TRBJ2-7	.	.	TRBV5-6	CASSRDSLSYEQYF	TGTGCCAGCAGTCGTGACTCCCTTTCCTACGAGCAGTACTTC
TRBJ2-7	.	TRBD1	TRBV7-2	CASSLASGQATYEQYF	TGTGCCAGCAGCTTAGCTTCCGGACAGGCAACCTACGAGCAGTACTTC
TRBJ2-7	.	.	TRBV5-4	CASSPGPSNEQYF	TGTGCCAGCAGCCCCGGCCCCTCCAACGAGCAGTACTTC
TRBJ2-1	.	.	TRBV4-1	CASRETGPSYNEQFF	TGCGCCAGCAGAGAAACGGGCCCCTCCTACAATGAGCAGTTCTTC
TRBJ2-3	.	TRBD2	TRBV7-2	CASSLVGSGPTDTQYF	TGTGCCAGCAGCTTAGTGGGTAGCGGGCCCACAGATACGCAGTATTTT
TRBJ2-7	.	.	TRBV7-2	CASSLDRREQYF	TGTGCCAGCAGCTTAGACCGGAGGGAGCAGTACTTC
TRBJ1-4	.	.	TRBV5-4	CASSLQGNEKLFF	TGTGCCAGCAGCTTGCAGGGAAATGAAAAACTGTTTTTT
TRBJ2-7	.	.	TRBV18	CASTGTRQSNSYEQYF	TGTGCCAGCACCGGGACTCGACAAAGTAACTCCTACGAGCAGTACTTC
TRBJ1-2	.	.	TRBV28	CATENYGYTF	TGTGCCACCGAAAATTATGGCTACACCTTC
TRBJ1-5	few	.	TRBV5-6	CASSSGQYYSNQPQHF	TGTGCCAGCAGCTCCGGACAGTACTATAGCAATCAGCCCCAGCATTTT
TRBJ2-1	.	TRBD2	TRBV7-2	CASSSKSGSTYNEQFF	TGTGCCAGCAGCTCTAAAAGCGGGAGCACCTACAATGAGCAGTTCTTC
TRBJ2-7	.	TRBD2	TRBV28	CALARFGGRAGEQYF	TGTGCCCTAGCTCGATTTGGCGGGAGGGCCGGCGAGCAGTACTTC
TRBJ2-1	.	TRBD1	TRBV5-1	CASSLGDRSPREQFF	TGCGCCAGCAGCTTGGGGGACAGGTCCCCCCGTGAGCAGTTCTTC
TRBJ1-2	.	TRBD1	TRBV30	CAWTQGAGYGYTF	TGTGCCTGGACCCAGGGGGCGGGCTATGGCTACACCTTC
TRBJ1-5	.	.	TRBV28	CASSLFRGKGQPQHF	TGTGCCAGCAGTTTATTCCGGGGTAAAGGTCAGCCCCAGCATTTT
TRBJ2-1	.	TRBD2	TRBV27	CASSSPLAGWINEQFF	TGTGCCAGCAGTTCGCCCCTAGCGGGATGGATCAATGAGCAGTTCTTC
TRBJ2-2	.	.	TRBV27	CASSFNTGELFF	TGTGCCAGCAGTTTCAACACCGGGGAGCTGTTTTTT
TRBJ2-7	.	.	TRBV9	CASSVGSLAEQYF	TGTGCCAGCAGCGTCGGTAGCCTTGCCGAGCAGTACTTC
TRBJ1-1	.	TRBD1	TRBV15	CATSRDRSTGGRWKAFF	TGTGCCACCAGCAGAGATCGTTCGACAGGGGGTAGGTGGAAAGCTTTCTTT
TRBJ2-5	.	.	TRBV6-5	CASRPGPVWTQYF	TGTGCCAGCAGACCCGGTCCTGTCTGGACCCAGTACTTC
TRBJ2-7	.	TRBD1	TRBV5-1	CASSLRPGQGADGEQYF	TGCGCCAGCAGCCTAAGACCGGGACAGGGGGCCGATGGGGAGCAGTACTTC
TRBJ1-2	few	.	TRBV7-9	CASSRATGSNGYTF	TGTGCCAGCAGCCGCGCGACGGGGTCGAATGGCTACACCTTC
TRBJ2-2	.	.	TRBV28	CASSLGGSFAGELFF	TGTGCCAGCAGTCTGGGCGGTTCGTTTGCCGGGGAGCTGTTTTTT
TRBJ2-5	.	TRBD2	TRBV10-3	CAISDSLLAGGPDETQYF	TGTGCCATCAGTGATTCACTACTAGCGGGAGGGCCAGATGAGACCCAGTACTTC
TRBJ2-7	once	TRBD2	TRBV7-2	CASSFSGGSSYEQYF	TGTGCCAGCAGCTTCAGCGGGGGGAGCTCCTACGAGCAGTACTTC
TRBJ2-2	.	.	TRBV7-7	CASSLRGSGELFF	TGTGCTAGCAGCTTACGCGGTTCCGGGGAGCTGTTTTTT
TRBJ2-7	.	.	TRBV28	CASTPGTSGLEQYF	TGTGCCAGCACCCCCGGGACTTCAGGGCTCGAGCAGTACTTC
TRBJ2-5	.	.	TRBV9	CASSVGVTRRIQETQYF	TGTGCCAGCAGCGTAGGGGTCACCCGCCGAATCCAAGAGACCCAGTACTTC
TRBJ2-3	.	.	TRBV7-3	CASSSRQADTQYF	TGTGCCAGCAGCTCCCGCCAGGCAGATACGCAGTATTTT
TRBJ2-7	.	.	TRBV11-2	CASSLGFRPGEGEQYF	TGTGCCAGCAGCTTAGGGTTTCGGCCAGGCGAGGGCGAGCAGTACTTC
TRBJ2-3	.	TRBD2	TRBV4-1	CASSRAGRETSTDTQYF	TGCGCCAGCAGCCGCGCGGGGCGGGAGACTAGCACAGATACGCAGTATTTT
TRBJ2-3	.	.	TRBV29-1	CSVEAGTDTQYF	TGCAGCGTTGAGGCGGGGACGGATACGCAGTATTTT
TRBJ1-2	.	TRBD1	TRBV29-1	CSVEDYGTGGGYGYTF	TGCAGCGTTGAAGATTATGGGACAGGGGGCGGTTATGGCTACACCTTC
TRBJ2-3	.	TRBD2	TRBV6-5	CASRGGRAYTDTQYF	TGTGCCAGCCGGGGCGGGAGGGCCTACACAGATACGCAGTATTTT
TRBJ2-3	.	.	TRBV10-1	CASKPGLERDF	TGCGCCAGCAAACCGGGACTTGAGAGGGATTTT
TRBJ2-3	.	TRBD2	TRBV9	CASSVLARGDTQYF	TGTGCCAGCAGCGTCCTAGCGCGGGGGGATACGCAGTATTTT
TRBJ2-7	.	.	TRBV27	CASRPQGRDEQYF	TGTGCCAGCAGGCCCCAAGGGCGGGACGAGCAGTACTTC
TRBJ2-7	.	.	TRBV6-1	CASSQGRGAYEQYF	TGTGCCAGCAGCCAGGGGCGGGGAGCCTACGAGCAGTACTTC
TRBJ2-2	.	.	TRBV7-9	CASISPPARNTGELFF	TGTGCCAGCATTTCTCCGCCCGCTCGGAACACCGGGGAGCTGTTTTTT
TRBJ2-5	.	.	TRBV18	CASSPAGAGTVKETQYF	TGTGCCAGCTCACCCGCGGGAGCGGGGACAGTCAAAGAGACCCAGTACTTC
TRBJ2-7	.	.	TRBV6-1	CASRDRQDQLNEQYF	TGTGCCAGCAGGGACCGACAGGACCAGCTGAACGAGCAGTACTTC
TRBJ2-1	.	.	TRBV28	CASSERRATNEQFF	TGTGCCAGCAGTGAGCGGAGAGCCACGAATGAGCAGTTCTTC
TRBJ2-1	.	TRBD2	TRBV9	CASTNGGLEGNEQFF	TGTGCCAGCACCAATGGGGGACTAGAGGGAAATGAGCAGTTCTTC
TRBJ1-5	.	.	TRBV7-2	CASSLGDPLQPQHF	TGTGCCAGCAGCTTAGGGGACCCTTTACAGCCCCAGCATTTT
TRBJ2-5	.	TRBD1	TRBV7-9	CASSPGTAFEQYF	TGTGCCAGCAGCCCCGGGACAGCCTTTGAGCAGTACTTC
TRBJ1-4	.	TRBD1	TRBV9	CASSAGQGGEKLFF	TGTGCCAGCAGCGCCGGACAGGGTGGTGAAAAACTGTTTTTT
TRBJ1-2	.	.	TRBV2	CASSVMDYGYTF	TGTGCCAGCAGTGTTATGGACTATGGCTACACCTTC
TRBJ2-2	.	.	TRBV25-1	CASLDWDTGELFF	TGTGCCAGCTTGGACTGGGACACCGGGGAGCTGTTTTTT